This T cell receptor (beta chain) was captured by sequencing in a study of CD8 T cells in Susac syndrome. Random hexamers were used to reverse transcribe an amount of roughly 0.5 to 1 ug RNA. TCR beta CDR3 was amplified by immunoSEQ covering 54 Vbeta and 13 Jbeta. MiXCR was run by TCRdb on the immunoSEQ multiplex PCR reads, yielding one entry per CDR3 protein. The sample yields some 450,000 distinct CDR3 sequences, approximately 85% seen once. In germline, CDR1 is ENHRY, CDR2 SYGVKD. V was cut by 0 bases and J by 0 bases, with 16 bases left in between. The length of the CDR3 is 18 residues. It was treatment-naive patients with stable or active relapsing-remitting disease who made up the multiple sclerosis controls.

The sequenced sample consisted of CD8+ T cells from PBMCs. The chain uses TRBV10-3 and TRBJ2-3, with D possibly being TRBD2 (6 bases). The TCR was taken from a human donor with multiple sclerosis. In DNA, the CDR3 is TGTGCCATCAGTGAGTCTAGTATAGTAGCGGCTAGCACAGATACGCAGTATTTT. It specifies CAISESSIVAASTDTQYF.